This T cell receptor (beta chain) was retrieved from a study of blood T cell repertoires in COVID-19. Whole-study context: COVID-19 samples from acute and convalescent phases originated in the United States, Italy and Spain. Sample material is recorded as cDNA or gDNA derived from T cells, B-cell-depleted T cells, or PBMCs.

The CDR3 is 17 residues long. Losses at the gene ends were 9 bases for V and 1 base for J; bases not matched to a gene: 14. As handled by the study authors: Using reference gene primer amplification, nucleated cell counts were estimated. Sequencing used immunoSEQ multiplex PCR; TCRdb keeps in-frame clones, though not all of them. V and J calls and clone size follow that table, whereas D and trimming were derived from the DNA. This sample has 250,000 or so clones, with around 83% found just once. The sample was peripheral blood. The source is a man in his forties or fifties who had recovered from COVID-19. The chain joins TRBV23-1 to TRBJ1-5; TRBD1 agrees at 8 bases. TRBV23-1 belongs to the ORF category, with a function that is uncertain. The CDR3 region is CARADRVLSLSNQPQHF. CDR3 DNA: TGCGCCAGGGCGGACAGGGTTTTGTCTTTGAGCAATCAGCCCCAGCATTTT.